Below, 29 T cell receptor beta chains from the same sample are listed, as sequenced in a study of blood T cell repertoires in COVID-19. Libraries were prepared by immunoSEQ multiplex PCR; TCRdb keeps only in-frame clonotypes and omits some of them. The profile covers 100,000 to 150,000 clones, with over 80% appearing a single time and 3.9% taken by the ten largest. Sequenced: PBMCs or T cells enriched from blood (not recorded which). The origin of the receptors is a young woman who had recovered from COVID-19.

This chain joins TRBV6-5 and TRBJ2-7; D may be TRBD2 (7 bases). The CDR3 is 14 amino acids. Per the germline V gene, CDR1 is MNHEY and CDR2 is SVGAGI. Trimming left V 2 bases short and J 6 bases short, with 14 bases between. The DNA for the CDR3 is TGTGCCAGCAGTTACATGGCGGGGGCGTTCGAGCAGTACTTC. It codes for CASSYMAGAFEQYF.

About this clone: Other DNA sequences in this specimen translate into the identical CDR3. The V and J genes are TRBV9 and TRBJ2-7, with 9 bases matching TRBD1. This CDR3 spans 14 amino acids. Germline V lookup: CDR1 SGDLS, CDR2 YYNGEE. V dropped 4 bases and J dropped 4; count of bases not matched to a gene: 6. Here the CDR3 DNA reads TGTGCCAGCAGCCCCGGGACAGGGACTTACGAGCAGTACTTC. Protein product: CASSPGTGTYEQYF.

The chain has TRBV11-2 and TRBJ2-7; the match to TRBD2 covers 7 bases. The V segment lost 1 base and the J segment 4 bases; nucleotides outside the gene matches: 4. CDR1 and CDR2 (germline): SGHAT, FQNNGV. The CDR3 extends over 14 amino acids. CDR3 sequence: CASSLGTRAYEQYF. CDR3 DNA: TGTGCCAGCAGCTTAGGGACTAGGGCATACGAGCAGTACTTC.

This chain uses TRBV28 with TRBJ1-6; D perhaps matches TRBD1 (6 bases). Trimming shortened V by 1 base and J by 9 bases, and 16 bases separated the two germline ends. The germline V gene encodes CDR1 MDHEN and CDR2 SYDVKM. The CDR3 loop spans 16 amino acids. CDR3 region: CASSLLWGRAGSPLHF. The CDR3 bases are TGTGCCAGCAGTTTATTATGGGGGCGCGCCGGTTCACCCCTCCACTTT.

This clone occurred many times. The V call is TRBV19, the J call TRBJ2-5; D not resolved. The CDR3 spans 13 residues. Germline V lookup: CDR1 LNHDA, CDR2 SQIVND (reference sequence). Trimming took 3 bases from V and 6 from J, leaving 11 bases between them. CDR3 protein: CASSMTGHQTQYF. The CDR3 coding sequence is TGTGCCAGTAGTATGACGGGTCACCAGACCCAGTACTTC. The full variable domain, rest sourced from reference TRBV19 and TRBJ2-5, is DGGITQSPKYLFRKEGQNVTLSCEQNLNHDAMYWYRQDPGQGLRLIYYSQIVNDFQKGDIAEGYSVSREKKESFPLTVTSAQKNPTAFYLCASSMTGHQTQYFGPGTRLLVL.

This chain links TRBV28 with TRBJ2-2; 7 bases fit TRBD2. There are 17 residues in the CDR3. Germline V gene data show CDR1 as MDHEN and CDR2 as SYDVKM. J lost 4 bases, V lost 6 bases, and 14 bases had no gene match. This CDR3 reads CASRSSGRESFTGELFF. For the CDR3, the DNA is TGTGCCAGCAGGTCCTCGGGGCGGGAGTCCTTCACCGGGGAGCTGTTTTTT.

V gene TRBV25-1 combines with J gene TRBJ2-1; 9 positions match TRBD1. There are 15 residues in the CDR3. Trimming at V came to 4 bases and at J to 8 bases, leaving 9 bases not matched to a gene. CDR1 and CDR2 (germline): MGHDK, SYGVNS. The chain's CDR3 is CASSGLDRGRDEQFF. The CDR3 DNA sequence: TGTGCCAGCAGTGGGTTGGACAGGGGAAGGGATGAGCAGTTCTTC.

The V and J genes are TRBV7-6 and TRBJ2-7; 9 nucleotides align to TRBD1. This CDR3 is built from 15 residues. The junction had 9 bases not matched to a gene; V was cut back by 5 bases and J by 4 bases. Germline lookup yields CDR1 SGHVS and CDR2 FNYEAQ. This chain's CDR3 is CASSPGTGRGYEQYF. The CDR3, as DNA: TGTGCCAGCAGCCCTGGGACAGGGAGGGGTTACGAGCAGTACTTC.

The chain combines TRBV6-5 with TRBJ1-5; TRBD1 matches at 12 bases. With 5 bases clipped from V and 6 bases from J, the junction kept 5 bases outside the gene matches. The CDR3 extends over 15 amino acids. Germline loops: CDR1 MNHEY, CDR2 SVGAGI. The CDR3 DNA sequence: TGTGCCAGCAGTCTAGGGACAGGGGGCTCTCAGCCCCAGCATTTT. It yields the protein CASSLGTGGSQPQHF.

The genes are TRBV9 and TRBJ2-5; TRBD2 matches 14 bases. Germline loops: CDR1 SGDLS, CDR2 YYNGEE. With 4 bases clipped from V and 4 bases from J, the junction kept 6 bases outside the gene matches. The CDR3 sequence is 16 residues long. This CDR3 is CASSYTTSGRGETQYF. The CDR3 DNA reads TGTGCCAGCAGCTATACGACTAGCGGGAGGGGAGAGACCCAGTACTTC. The whole variable domain, remainder taken from reference TRBV9 and TRBJ2-5, is DSGVTQTPKHLITATGQRVTLRCSPRSGDLSVYWYQQSLDQGLQFLIQYYNGEERAKGNILERFSAQQFPDLHSELNLSSLELGDSALYFCASSYTTSGRGETQYFGPGTRLLVL.

The rearrangement links TRBV6-5 to TRBJ2-7, with 8 positions matching TRBD2. Trimming took 2 bases from V and 5 from J; bases not matched to a gene: 11. The germline V gene encodes CDR1 MNHEY and CDR2 SVGAGI. CDR3 length: 16 residues. The CDR3, as DNA: TGTGCCAGCAGTTACGGTATCCTAGCGGGCCAGGACGAGCAGTACTTC. It specifies CASSYGILAGQDEQYF.

This chain links TRBV28 with TRBJ1-1, with TRBD1 matching 7 bases. Per the germline V gene, CDR1 is MDHEN and CDR2 is SYDVKM. This CDR3 spans 13 amino acids. The V segment lost 8 bases and the J segment 10 bases; nucleotides outside the gene matches: 13. CDR3: CASQGQIPPGAFF. CDR3 bases: TGTGCCAGCCAGGGACAGATTCCACCCGGAGCTTTCTTT.

This clone was recorded once. This sequence joins TRBV28 and TRBJ2-1; weak D call: TRBD2 (6 bases). V lost 2 bases to trimming and J lost 1 base, with 9 bases between them. The CDR3 runs 15 residues. Per the germline V gene, CDR1 is MDHEN and CDR2 is SYDVKM. The CDR3 spells CASSLGGGSYNEQFF. The CDR3 bases are TGTGCCAGCAGTTTAGGAGGAGGGTCCTACAATGAGCAGTTCTTC.

The rearrangement joins TRBV4-1 to TRBJ1-5, with D possibly being TRBD1 (6 bases). This CDR3 comprises 17 residues. Trimming left V 0 bases short and J 6 bases short, with 18 bases between. Per the germline V gene, CDR1 is MGHRA and CDR2 is YSYEKL. The CDR3 nucleotides are TGCGCCAGCAGCCAAGAGGGCGGCAGGGACAATAGTCAGCCCCAGCATTTT. This codes for CASSQEGGRDNSQPQHF.

This sequence joins TRBV5-1 and TRBJ1-5; D is undetermined. The CDR3 is made up of 13 amino acids. Germline loops: CDR1 SGHRS, CDR2 YFSETQ. Trimming stripped 0 bases from V and 6 bases from J, with 7 bases between. The CDR3 region is CASSLGGTQPQHF. The CDR3 bases are TGCGCCAGCAGCTTGGGCGGAACTCAGCCCCAGCATTTT.

CDR3 region: CASSIGLPSAEAFF. CDR3 nucleotide sequence: TGTGCCAGTAGTATCGGACTCCCTTCCGCTGAAGCTTTCTTT. The chain recombines TRBV19 with TRBJ1-1; D remains ambiguous. Germline CDR1 is LNHDA and CDR2 is SQIVND (reference sequence). The CDR3 is 14 residues long. Deletions cut 3 bases from V and 6 bases from J, with 14 bases between. Based on the CDR3 plus reference TRBV19 and TRBJ1-1, the full variable domain is DGGITQSPKYLFRKEGQNVTLSCEQNLNHDAMYWYRQDPGQGLRLIYYSQIVNDFQKGDIAEGYSVSREKKESFPLTVTSAQKNPTAFYLCASSIGLPSAEAFFGQGTRLTVV.

To note about this clone: The junction does not match germline at one end; this may be a read error. This rearrangement joins TRBV13 to TRBJ1-4, with D uncertain. The germline V gene encodes CDR1 PRHDT and CDR2 FYEKMQ (reference sequence). The CDR3 totals 14 residues. The CDR3 reads CASSLGPPKEKLFF. CDR3 nucleotide sequence: TGTGCCAGCAGCTTAGGACCCCCTAAGGAAAAACTGTTTTTT.

This chain uses TRBV6-5 with TRBJ2-2; TRBD2 is a possible D gene (5 bases). Trimming shortened V by 6 bases and J by 3 bases, and 5 bases separated the two germline ends. Germline assignment: CDR1 MNHEY and CDR2 SVGAGI. The CDR3 consists of 12 residues. CDR3: CASRRDTGELFF. In DNA, the CDR3 is TGTGCCAGCAGGAGGGACACCGGGGAGCTGTTTTTT.

This chain joins TRBV9 and TRBJ1-2; maybe TRBD1 (6 bases). Looked up from germline, CDR1 is SGDLS and CDR2 is YYNGEE. The CDR3 has 17 amino acids. V lost 0 bases and J 8 bases, leaving 23 bases between the germline ends. The CDR3 DNA reads TGTGCCAGCAGCGTAGCTACGGGAGGGGGGACACTCGCCGGCTACACCTTC. This encodes CASSVATGGGTLAGYTF.

The rearrangement joins TRBV5-4 to TRBJ2-3, with D maybe TRBD1 (5 bases). V was trimmed by 3 bases and J by 4 bases, leaving 12 bases between them. The CDR3 sequence is 14 residues long. Germline CDR1 and CDR2: SGHNT and YYREEE (reference sequence). This CDR3 is CASSSRQIPDTQYF. In nucleotides, the CDR3 is TGTGCCAGCAGCTCTAGACAGATCCCAGATACGCAGTATTTT.

This rearrangement joins TRBV10-3 to TRBJ2-1; 12 bases line up with TRBD2. Germline loops: CDR1 ENHRY, CDR2 SYGVKD. The CDR3 totals 15 residues. With 6 bases clipped from V and 4 bases from J, the junction kept 4 bases outside the gene matches. The chain's CDR3 is CAISEGLAGYNEQFF. As DNA, the CDR3 is TGTGCCATCAGCGAAGGACTAGCGGGGTACAATGAGCAGTTCTTC.

The rearrangement joins TRBV5-1 to TRBJ2-7, with 7 bases identical to TRBD1. Germline-derived CDR1 and CDR2 are SGHRS and YFSETQ. The CDR3 runs to 14 residues. V was pared by 4 bases and J by 2 bases, with 6 bases of the junction left unmatched. DNA of the CDR3: TGCGCCAGCAGCCCCTCGACAGGGACCTACGAGCAGTACTTC. Encoded protein: CASSPSTGTYEQYF.

This chain links TRBV28 with TRBJ2-7; 7 bases match TRBD2. The V and J ends lost 3 bases and 0 bases, in that order; junction bases with no gene match: 5. Germline V lookup: CDR1 MDHEN, CDR2 SYDVKM. The CDR3 is made up of 15 amino acids. The CDR3 DNA reads TGTGCCAGCAGTTTTCCAGCGGGGAGCTCCTACGAGCAGTACTTC. This encodes CASSFPAGSSYEQYF.

The chain employs TRBV30 and TRBJ2-1, with D unclear. The CDR3 is 12 residues long. Germline assignment: CDR1 GTSNPN and CDR2 SVGIG (reference sequence). V was shortened by 2 bases and J by 13 bases, with 15 bases between the two germline ends. As DNA, the CDR3 is TGTGCCTGGAGTATCCCAGTGGGCTTTCAGTTCTTC. Translated: CAWSIPVGFQFF.

The chain employs TRBV24-1 and TRBJ2-3; D unclear. This CDR3 has 15 amino acids. V was cut by 4 bases and J by 5 bases, with 15 bases left in between. Germline CDR1 is KGHDR and CDR2 is SFDVKD. The CDR3 loop is CATSDPGSIIDTQYF. CDR3 coding DNA: TGTGCCACCAGTGACCCCGGTTCCATAATAGATACGCAGTATTTT.

The chain joins TRBV9 to TRBJ2-3; a possible D gene is TRBD2 (5 bases). The CDR3 spans 13 residues. V was clipped by 1 base and J by 4 bases, with 7 bases between them. Germline-derived CDR1 and CDR2 are SGDLS and YYNGEE. The chain's CDR3 is CASSVQEADTQYF. CDR3 nucleotide sequence: TGTGCCAGCAGCGTACAGGAGGCAGATACGCAGTATTTT.

V usage is TRBV4-1 and J usage is TRBJ2-1, with 10 nucleotides matching TRBD2. Germline loops: CDR1 MGHRA, CDR2 YSYEKL. The ends lost 3 bases at V and 8 bases at J; junction bases unmatched: 13. The CDR3 runs 17 residues. CDR3: CASSQGGSGRAFDEQFF. CDR3 DNA: TGCGCCAGCAGCCAGGGGGGGAGCGGGAGGGCCTTTGATGAGCAGTTCTTC.

The V call is TRBV7-2, the J call TRBJ2-1; the D gene is possibly TRBD2 (6 bases). The V gene's germline CDR1 is SGHTA and CDR2 FQGNSA. This CDR3 has 15 residues. V lost 1 base, J lost 4 bases, and 11 bases lay in between. CDR3 loop: CASSLVSGKYNEQFF. As DNA, the CDR3 is TGTGCCAGCAGCTTAGTTAGCGGAAAGTACAATGAGCAGTTCTTC.

This chain uses TRBV9 with TRBJ2-1; 9 positions agree with TRBD2. The CDR3 runs to 16 residues. Germline CDR1 is SGDLS and CDR2 is YYNGEE. V lost 0 bases, J lost 8 bases, and 9 bases stayed unmatched. DNA for the CDR3: TGTGCCAGCAGCGTAGGGGCTAGCGGGAAGGCCTATGAGCAGTTCTTC. This sequence encodes CASSVGASGKAYEQFF.